The 18 T cell receptor beta chains in this list originate from one sample, sequenced in a study of molecular identifiers for immune sequencing clone quantification. TCRdb passed the PCR reads through MiXCR, listing each CDR3 protein once. The profile shows under 15,000 distinct CDR3 sequences, more than 15% of them singletons. The sequenced sample consisted of naive CD8+ T cells from blood, with Jurkat cell RNA spiked in. Subset defined: FACS-sorted CD8+CD4-CCR7+CD45RA+ naive T cells. These TCRs come from a human donor in good health. Some libraries in this study had Jurkat cell RNA spiked in.

This clonotype showed up many times. The chain is built from TRBV6-6 and TRBJ2-6, with no clear D. The CDR3 has 17 residues. The germline V gene encodes CDR1 MNHNY and CDR2 SVGAGI (reference sequence). Trimming stripped 6 bases from V and 0 bases from J, with 15 bases between. The CDR3 region is CASSLTATHSGANVLTF. The CDR3 DNA reads TGTGCCAGCAGCCTCACGGCCACGCACTCTGGGGCCAACGTCCTGACTTTC.

This clonotype was observed a handful of times. A much larger clonotype is one base distant, so this may be a read error. The chain recombines TRBV11-2 with TRBJ2-3; possible D gene TRBD2, 7 bases. CDR1 SGHAT and CDR2 FQNNGV come from the germline V gene. The CDR3 sequence is 15 residues long. CDR3 protein: CAGSSGGGGTDTQYF. Here the CDR3 DNA reads TGTGCCGGCAGTTCGGGGGGCGGGGGTACGGATACGCAGTATTTT.

By frequency in the sample, this clonotype is medium-sized. The chain combines TRBV6-5 with TRBJ2-7, with TRBD2 as a possible D gene (7 bases). Trimming cost V 0 bases and J 7 bases, with 16 bases left between them. This CDR3 contains 15 residues. Per the germline V gene, CDR1 is MNHEY and CDR2 is SVGAGI. This chain's CDR3 is CASSYSRGGGLEQYF. The CDR3 nucleotides read TGTGCCAGCAGTTACTCGAGGGGGGGAGGTCTGGAGCAGTACTTC.

This clonotype was detected only a few times. The chain carries TRBV27 and TRBJ1-6, with 7 bases lining up with TRBD1. CDR1 MNHEY and CDR2 SMNVEV come from the germline V gene (reference sequence). V shed 7 bases and J 0 bases; nucleotides not matched to a gene: 3. The CDR3 consists of 15 residues. CDR3 DNA: TGTGCCAGCACCAACAGGGGCTCCTATAATTCACCCCTCCACTTT. Translating it yields CASTNRGSYNSPLHF.

By its share, this clonotype is medium-sized. V gene TRBV7-9 combines with J gene TRBJ2-7, with TRBD2 matching 12 bases. This CDR3 spans 15 amino acids. The germline V gene has CDR1 SEHNR and CDR2 FQNEAQ (reference sequence). The J segment lost 6 bases and the V segment lost 4 bases, leaving 7 bases of the junction unmatched. The DNA for the CDR3 is TGTGCCAGCAGCTCGACTAGCGGGAGCCCTCTCGAGCAGTACTTC. Translation gives CASSSTSGSPLEQYF. The full variable domain, in which reference TRBV7-9 and TRBJ2-7 provide the parts outside the CDR3, is DTGVSQNPRHKITKRGQNVTFRCDPISEHNRLYWYRQTLGQGPEFLTYFQNEAQLEKSRLLSDRFSAERPKGSFSTLEIQRTEQGDSAMYLCASSSTSGSPLEQYFGPGTRLTVT.

This clonotype was observed at least ten times. V is TRBV5-6 and J is TRBJ2-3; D is perhaps TRBD2 (6 bases). Germline lookup yields CDR1 SGHDT and CDR2 YYEEEE. CDR3 size: 12 residues. Trimming removed 7 bases at V and 5 bases at J, with 11 bases between. This CDR3 is CASRGRGDTQYF. The CDR3 DNA reads as TGTGCCAGCCGGGGGAGAGGAGATACGCAGTATTTT.

Points on this clonotype: Just one base apart from a much larger clone, this may be a read error. The V and J genes are TRBV27 and TRBJ1-4; possibly TRBD1 for D (5 bases). Germline CDR1 reads MNHEY; CDR2 reads SMNVEV (reference sequence). CDR3 length: 16 amino acids. V was trimmed by 8 bases and J by 0 bases, leaving 16 bases between them. For the CDR3, the DNA is TGTGCCAGCGGACGGGGCGTGGGAGCAACTAATGAAAAACTGTTTTTT. This sequence encodes CASGRGVGATNEKLFF.

With regard to this clonotype: Since a much larger clone is just one base distant, this may be a read error. The chain uses TRBV24-1 and TRBJ1-5, with D hard to call. From germline, CDR1 is KGHDR and CDR2 SFDVKD. The CDR3 sequence is 12 residues long. The CDR3 loop reads CATNDRNQPQHF. The CDR3 nucleotides are TGTGCCACCAATGATCGCAATCAGCCCCAGCATTTT.

This clonotype has ten or more counts. The genes are TRBV11-3 and TRBJ1-5; possible D gene TRBD1, 5 bases. CDR1 SGHNT and CDR2 YENEEA come from the germline V gene. Trimming removed 4 bases from V and 4 bases from J, with 11 bases in between. The CDR3 is 14 residues long. The CDR3 DNA sequence: TGTGCCAGCAGCTGGGGACCCCCGAATCAGCCCCAGCATTTT. This gives the protein CASSWGPPNQPQHF.

This clonotype is categorized as medium-sized. The V gene is TRBV6-2 or TRBV6-3, the J gene TRBJ1-1; no firm D call. Germline CDR1 MNHEY, CDR2 SVGEGT. The CDR3 consists of 12 residues. Between the trimmed V and J ends, which lost 6 bases and 1 base, there was a span of 6 bases. The CDR3 here is CASRKQNTEAFF. The CDR3 region has the DNA TGTGCCAGCAGGAAACAGAACACTGAAGCTTTCTTT.

This clonotype was counted a single time. A read error is possible here, since a much larger clone lies one base away. This rearrangement joins TRBV9 to TRBJ2-1, with 7 bases fitting TRBD2. The germline gives CDR1 SGDLS, CDR2 YYNGEE. V dropped 0 bases and J dropped 9; count of bases not matched to a gene: 9. The CDR3 length is 15 residues. CDR3 residues: CASSVASGASGEQFF. The CDR3 DNA sequence: TGTGCCAGCAGCGTAGCTTCCGGGGCTAGCGGTGAGCAGTTCTTC.

This clonotype was counted a single time. Without the conserved terminal phenylalanine or tryptophan, this CDR3 likely stems from a read error. The chain recombines TRBV10-3 with TRBJ1-5; TRBD1 agrees at 7 bases. Germline CDR1 and CDR2: ENHRY and SYGVKD. Unmatched junction bases numbered 7, after V lost 10 bases and J lost 4 bases. The CDR3 is made up of 13 amino acids. The CDR3: CATEQGSNQPQHS. The CDR3 nucleotides are TGTGCCACGGAACAGGGGTCGAATCAGCCCCAGCATTCT.

This clonotype was recorded at least ten times. The genes are TRBV20-1 and TRBJ2-7, with 12 bases fitting TRBD2. Per the germline V gene, CDR1 is DFQATT and CDR2 is SNEGSKA (reference sequence). V was pared by 0 bases and J by 5 bases, with 5 bases of the junction left unmatched. The CDR3 loop spans 15 amino acids. The CDR3 nucleotides read TGCAGTGCTAGAGACCTAGCGGGAGGGCCCCACGAGCAGTACTTC. The encoded protein is CSARDLAGGPHEQYF.

To note about this clonotype: Germline and junction disagree at one end, which may indicate a read error. The CDR3 DNA is TGTGCCAGCAGTTCGGGGGACGAGCTGTACTTC. The encoded protein is CASSSGDELYF. V gene TRBV27 combines with J gene TRBJ2-7; D might be TRBD2 (6 bases). CDR3 length equals 11 residues. From germline, CDR1 is MNHEY and CDR2 SMNVEV (reference sequence).

This clonotype showed up many times. V is TRBV5-1 and J is TRBJ2-7; either TRBD1 or TRBD2 may fit D (5 bases each). With 3 bases removed from V and 3 bases from J, the gap between germline ends came to 7 bases. The CDR3 has 12 residues. CDR1 is SGHRS and CDR2 is YFSETQ in the germline V gene. CDR3 protein: CASSWDGYEQYF. The CDR3, as DNA: TGCGCCAGCAGCTGGGACGGCTACGAGCAGTACTTC.

This clonotype was found many times. The rearrangement uses TRBV11-2 and TRBJ1-6; D unclear. V lost 1 base, J lost 3 bases, and 10 bases lay in between. Germline V CDR1 and CDR2: SGHAT, FQNNGV. CDR3 length: 16 amino acids. This chain's CDR3 is CASSLGAVVYNSPLHF. As DNA, the CDR3 is TGTGCCAGCAGCTTAGGGGCCGTCGTCTATAATTCACCCCTCCACTTT.

This clonotype has a count of ten or more. This chain joins TRBV7-9 and TRBJ2-2; D remains ambiguous. V shed 5 bases and J shed 7 bases, with 8 bases lying between them. The CDR3 has 12 amino acids. Germline assignment: CDR1 SEHNR and CDR2 FQNEAQ (reference sequence). Here the CDR3 reads CASSTPNGELFF. In DNA form, the CDR3 reads TGTGCCAGCAGCACCCCAAACGGGGAGCTGTTTTTT.

For this clonotype: A read error may explain this, as a much larger clone is one base away. This likely comes from a read error, as the CDR3 has no conserved phenylalanine or tryptophan at its end. This sequence joins TRBV6-5 and TRBJ2-1; D remains unclear. Trimming removed 6 bases from V and 5 bases from J, with 5 bases in between. The germline V gene has CDR1 MNHEY and CDR2 SVGAGI. This CDR3 contains 11 residues. CDR3 sequence reads: CASRGNNEQFL. CDR3 bases: TGTGCCAGCAGAGGAAACAATGAGCAGTTCCTC.